The 18 T cell receptor beta chains listed next were all sequenced from one sample in a study of Ad26.COV2.S vaccination and SARS-CoV-2 variants. Assay: immunoSEQ multiplex PCR; the TCRdb copy retains only in-frame clones and omits some. Seen here are 350,000 to 500,000 clones, roughly 90% observed once, and the top ten hold approximately 4%. Treatment of the sample: around 19 received Ad26.COV2.S at low or high dose, single or two shots; several received placebo; per-sample allocation not given. The samples date from day 63 after the first vaccine or placebo injection. The starting material was peripheral blood, obtained in a trial of Ad26.COV2.S vaccine versus placebo. These receptors originate from a person aged 18-65 years who received the Ad26.COV2.S COVID-19 vaccine or a placebo.

The chain links TRBV7-9 to TRBJ1-1; D is perhaps TRBD1 (5 bases). CDR1 SEHNR and CDR2 FQNEAQ come from the germline V gene (reference sequence). The ends were cut back, 3 bases at V and 4 bases at J, with 15 bases in the middle. The CDR3 runs to 15 residues. Here the CDR3 reads CASSFTGAGGTEAFF. The CDR3 DNA follows: TGTGCCAGCAGCTTTACAGGAGCCGGGGGCACTGAAGCTTTCTTT.

This chain uses TRBV27 with TRBJ1-2; 9 bases align to TRBD1. The CDR3 runs to 16 residues. Germline loops: CDR1 MNHEY, CDR2 SMNVEV (reference sequence). Losses at the gene ends were 6 bases for V and 7 bases for J; bases not matched to a gene: 15. CDR3 nucleotides: TGTGCCAGCAGCCGAAATTTTATTACAGGGGGCGGTGGCTACACCTTC. It codes for CASSRNFITGGGGYTF.

The rearrangement uses TRBV28 and TRBJ2-2; 9 bases fit TRBD2. Germline CDR1 MDHEN, CDR2 SYDVKM. After removal of 4 bases from V and 1 base from J, the junction contained 4 bases not matched to a gene. The CDR3 is 16 residues long. In DNA form, the CDR3 reads TGTGCCAGCAGTTCATTAGCGGGGGTGAACACCGGGGAGCTGTTTTTT. Its translation: CASSSLAGVNTGELFF.

The chain joins TRBV6-6 to TRBJ1-2; 7 bases match TRBD1. Germline V gives CDR1 MNHNY, CDR2 SVGAGI (reference sequence). CDR3 length equals 15 residues. V lost 0 bases to trimming and J lost 8 bases; unmatched junction nucleotides: 9. CDR3 sequence: CASSYSPGGTEGYTF. The CDR3 nucleotides read TGTGCCAGCAGTTACTCGCCAGGGGGTACTGAAGGCTACACCTTC.

The V and J genes are TRBV7-2 and TRBJ2-7; possible D gene TRBD1, 5 bases. This CDR3 is 16 amino acids long. With 1 base removed from V and 5 bases from J, the gap between germline ends came to 18 bases. CDR1 is SGHTA and CDR2 is FQGNSA in the germline V gene. The CDR3 loop is CASSLDLGQGFHEQYF. CDR3 in DNA: TGTGCCAGCAGCTTAGATTTGGGGCAGGGTTTCCACGAGCAGTACTTC.

The chain's CDR3 is CASSLRGLNEKLFF. CDR3 DNA sequence: TGCGCCAGCAGCTTAAGGGGGCTGAATGAAAAACTGTTTTTT. V is TRBV5-1 and J is TRBJ1-4; 7 nucleotides match TRBD1. The CDR3 has 14 residues. The germline CDR1 and CDR2 sequences are SGHRS and YFSETQ. With V trimmed by 2 bases and J by 5 bases, 3 bases remained unmatched. The entire variable domain, with the rest obtained from reference TRBV5-1 and TRBJ1-4, is as follows: KAGVTQTPRYLIKTRGQQVTLSCSPISGHRSVSWYQQTPGQGLQFLFEYFSETQRNKGNFPGRFSGRQFSNSRSEMNVSTLELGDSALYLCASSLRGLNEKLFFGSGTQLSVL.

J is TRBJ2-7 and V is TRBV7-9; D may be TRBD1 or TRBD2 (6 bases each). The CDR3 spans 14 residues. Deletions cut 5 bases from V and 0 bases from J, with 11 bases between. Germline CDR1 SEHNR, CDR2 FQNEAQ (reference sequence). The CDR3 loop reads CASSAPGASYEQYF. CDR3 in DNA: TGTGCCAGCAGCGCCCCGGGGGCCTCCTACGAGCAGTACTTC.

The chain recombines TRBV6-5 with TRBJ1-2; D is ambiguous. V lost 6 bases to trimming and J lost 3 bases, with 11 bases between them. This CDR3 has 13 residues. Germline assignment: CDR1 MNHEY and CDR2 SVGAGI. CDR3 sequence reads: CASRDDGDYGYTF. The CDR3 nucleotides are TGTGCCAGCAGGGACGACGGGGACTATGGCTACACCTTC.

The V and J genes are TRBV7-8 and TRBJ2-3, with TRBD2 matching over 10 bases. The CDR3 contains 15 residues. The V gene end was trimmed by 5 bases and the J gene end by 2 bases; junction bases not matched to a gene: 4. Looked up from germline, CDR1 is SGHVS and CDR2 is FQNEAQ. The CDR3 loop is CASSAGLAATDTQYF. The CDR3 DNA follows: TGTGCCAGCAGCGCAGGACTAGCGGCCACAGATACGCAGTATTTT.

The CDR3 region is CASSSSGGAGNEQFF. CDR3 nucleotides: TGTGCCAGCAGTTCGAGCGGGGGGGCCGGTAATGAGCAGTTCTTC. The rearrangement links TRBV6-4 to TRBJ2-1; 10 bases map to TRBD2. The V and J ends lost 5 bases and 7 bases, in that order; junction bases with no gene match: 8. Germline CDR1 MRHNA, CDR2 SNTAGT. The CDR3 runs to 15 residues.

The chain links TRBV2 to TRBJ2-5; TRBD2 matches 8 bases. After removal of 7 bases from V and 2 bases from J, the junction contained 12 bases not matched to a gene. CDR1 SNHLY and CDR2 FYNNEI come from the germline V gene. The CDR3 length is 16 residues. CDR3 bases: TGTGCCAGCATACAGTCTGGCGGGGGGCCGCAAGAGACCCAGTACTTC. Its protein product is CASIQSGGGPQETQYF.

The rearrangement links TRBV9 to TRBJ1-2, with D maybe TRBD1 (5 bases). The CDR3 runs 16 residues. Trimming pared 0 bases from V and 4 bases from J, leaving 16 bases between. Germline V gene sequence: CDR1 SGDLS, CDR2 YYNGEE. The CDR3 DNA sequence: TGTGCCAGCAGCGTAGAACCTAGGGAGGGGATCTATGGCTACACCTTC. Its translation: CASSVEPREGIYGYTF. The full variable domain, completed using reference TRBV9 and TRBJ1-2, is DSGVTQTPKHLITATGQRVTLRCSPRSGDLSVYWYQQSLDQGLQFLIQYYNGEERAKGNILERFSAQQFPDLHSELNLSSLELGDSALYFCASSVEPREGIYGYTFGSGTRLTVV.

The chain employs TRBV14 and TRBJ2-5, with TRBD2 identical over 8 bases. Germline assignment: CDR1 SGHDN and CDR2 FVKESK. The CDR3 has 14 amino acids. V gave up 4 bases and J gave up 2 bases; unmatched junction bases: 3. The CDR3: CASSLASGQETQYF. The CDR3 DNA is TGTGCCAGCAGCCTGGCTAGCGGGCAAGAGACCCAGTACTTC.

The rearrangement links TRBV6-2 or TRBV6-3 to TRBJ2-1, with TRBD2 matching over 7 bases. Per the germline V gene, CDR1 is MNHEY and CDR2 is SVGEGT. The CDR3 covers 16 residues. Unmatched junction bases numbered 8, after V lost 2 bases and J lost 4 bases. This CDR3 reads CASSYTGGFRYNEQFF. DNA of the CDR3: TGTGCCAGCAGTTACACCGGGGGGTTTAGATACAATGAGCAGTTCTTC.

The rearrangement joins TRBV28 to TRBJ2-2, with TRBD2 matching 8 bases. The CDR3 loop spans 17 amino acids. Germline assignment: CDR1 MDHEN and CDR2 SYDVKM. The V segment lost 3 bases and the J segment 3 bases; nucleotides outside the gene matches: 9. As DNA, the CDR3 is TGTGCCAGCAGTTTCCCCCCGGGGGGGGAATACACCGGGGAGCTGTTTTTT. Its protein is CASSFPPGGEYTGELFF.

The chain joins TRBV5-1 to TRBJ1-6, with 9 bases fitting TRBD1. V was clipped by 4 bases and J by 10 bases; unmatched bases: 6. Germline CDR1 reads SGHRS; CDR2 reads YFSETQ. The CDR3 runs 14 residues. CDR3 protein: CASSPDRGDSPLHF. Written as DNA, the CDR3 is TGCGCCAGCAGCCCGGACAGGGGAGACTCACCCCTCCACTTT.

CDR3 nucleotides: TGTGCCAGCAGCGGGGGCGGACTAGCATCCTACAATGAGCAGTTCTTC. Protein: CASSGGGLASYNEQFF. The chain joins TRBV5-4 to TRBJ2-1; 8 nucleotides line up with TRBD2. After removal of 4 bases from V and 1 base from J, the junction contained 7 bases not matched to a gene. Germline CDR1 SGHNT, CDR2 YYREEE (reference sequence). There are 16 residues in the CDR3.

This chain joins TRBV7-9 and TRBJ2-3; D unresolved. This CDR3 has 12 amino acids. From germline, CDR1 is SEHNR and CDR2 FQNEAQ (reference sequence). Trimming took off 6 bases at V and 1 base at J, with 5 bases between the two ends. As DNA, the CDR3 is TGTGCCAGCAGGATTGGCACAGATACGCAGTATTTT. Translated: CASRIGTDTQYF.